These T cell receptor beta chains were read from a single sample in a study of blood T cell repertoires in COVID-19. Using immunoSEQ multiplex PCR, the repertoire was profiled, and TCRdb retains in-frame clones only, with some absent. The sample has some 220,000 clones, 80% seen once; the top ten hold roughly 13%. The sequenced sample consisted of peripheral blood. Receptors were obtained from a human donor in a cohort sampled during active COVID-19. The CDR3 runs from the conserved cysteine through the conserved F or W. The D gene is left open where the match is weak. The size entry is marked missing in some rows and otherwise reads once, few, many or a size class.

J | size | V | D | CDR3 | DNA
TRBJ2-5 | NA | TRBV6-1 | TRBD2 | CASSERLAGVQETQYF | TGTGCCAGCAGTGAGCGACTAGCGGGCGTACAAGAGACCCAGTACTTC
TRBJ2-7 | once | TRBV5-1 | NA | CASSLDGNSYEQYF | TGCGCCAGCAGCTTGGACGGTAACTCCTACGAGCAGTACTTC
TRBJ2-3 | NA | TRBV7-6 | NA | CASSPSRDADTQYF | TGTGCCAGCAGCCCGAGTCGTGATGCAGATACGCAGTATTTT
TRBJ2-7 | few | TRBV9 | TRBD1 | CASSRDSAYEQYF | TGTGCCAGCAGCCGGGACAGCGCCTACGAGCAGTACTTC
TRBJ2-3 | NA | TRBV2 | TRBD2 | CASSPKLAGGDTQYF | TGTGCCAGCTCCCCCAAACTAGCGGGAGGAGATACGCAGTATTTT
TRBJ2-2 | NA | TRBV7-2 | NA | CASSSVPGTGELFF | TGTGCCAGCAGCTCTGTACCGGGGACCGGGGAGCTGTTTTTT
TRBJ1-1 | NA | TRBV2 | NA | CASTIWHTEAFF | TGTGCCAGCACGATCTGGCACACTGAAGCTTTCTTT
TRBJ1-2 | NA | TRBV19 | NA | CASSMTAYGYTF | TGTGCCAGTAGTATGACAGCCTATGGCTACACCTTC
TRBJ1-2 | NA | TRBV2 | TRBD1 | CASSTEGQGQGGYTF | TGTGCCAGCAGTACTGAGGGACAGGGACAAGGTGGCTACACCTTC
TRBJ2-7 | NA | TRBV18 | NA | CASSPATYEQYF | TGTGCCAGCTCACCGGCCACCTACGAGCAGTACTTC
TRBJ2-7 | few | TRBV28 | NA | CASSLLAGSGEQYF | TGTGCCAGCAGTTTACTGGCGGGAAGCGGCGAGCAGTACTTC
TRBJ2-7 | NA | TRBV28 | TRBD2 | CASSLIAGAGEQYF | TGTGCCAGCAGTTTAATAGCGGGAGCTGGCGAGCAGTACTTC
TRBJ2-4 | NA | TRBV2 | TRBD1 | CASRGTGVAIQYF | TGTGCCAGCAGGGGGACAGGGGTGGCCATTCAGTACTTC
TRBJ2-7 | NA | TRBV28 | TRBD1 | CASSLYPGQGLREQYF | TGTGCCAGCAGTTTATATCCGGGACAGGGGCTGCGCGAGCAGTACTTC
TRBJ1-2 | NA | TRBV5-6 | NA | CASSLRGGSGYTF | TGTGCCAGCAGCTTGAGAGGAGGGTCCGGCTACACCTTC
TRBJ2-7 | NA | TRBV14 | NA | CASSQTGVYEQYF | TGTGCCAGCAGCCAGACAGGTGTCTACGAGCAGTACTTC
TRBJ2-5 | NA | TRBV15 | NA | CATSRARFSIRETQYF | TGTGCCACCAGCAGAGCCCGGTTCTCCATTCGAGAGACCCAGTACTTC
TRBJ2-7 | NA | TRBV29-1 | TRBD2 | CSVVSGRPPYEQYF | TGCAGCGTTGTTAGCGGGAGGCCCCCCTACGAGCAGTACTTC
TRBJ1-2 | few | TRBV19 | TRBD1 | CASSSPRDRGNYGYTF | TGTGCCAGTAGTAGCCCAAGGGACAGGGGTAACTATGGCTACACCTTC
TRBJ1-1 | NA | TRBV30 | NA | CAWSPGETEAFF | TGTGCCTGGAGTCCAGGGGAGACTGAAGCTTTCTTT
TRBJ2-1 | NA | TRBV19 | TRBD2 | CASSIDGGLAGGYNEQFF | TGTGCCAGTAGTATAGATGGGGGACTAGCGGGAGGCTACAATGAGCAGTTCTTC
TRBJ1-2 | NA | TRBV6-5 | NA | CASSRGRGGYGYTF | TGTGCCAGCTCAAGGGGCAGGGGTGGATATGGCTACACCTTC
TRBJ1-2 | many | TRBV3-1/TRBV3-2 | NA | CASSQGTRGGYTF | TGTGCCAGCAGCCAAGGGACAAGGGGTGGCTACACCTTC
TRBJ1-5 | NA | TRBV24-1 | NA | CATSAGTTRKHF | TGTGCCACCAGTGCAGGAACCACTCGTAAGCATTTT
TRBJ2-7 | NA | TRBV28 | TRBD1 | CASKTGQSYEQYF | TGTGCCAGCAAGACAGGGCAGTCCTACGAGCAGTACTTC
TRBJ1-2 | NA | TRBV28 | NA | CASSLRGNYGYTF | TGTGCCAGCAGCCTCAGGGGCAACTATGGCTACACCTTC
TRBJ2-5 | NA | TRBV10-3 | NA | CAISPREHQETQYF | TGTGCCATCAGTCCTCGAGAACACCAAGAGACCCAGTACTTC
TRBJ1-1 | NA | TRBV28 | TRBD1 | CASIYRGSGEAFF | TGTGCCAGCATATACAGGGGGTCTGGTGAAGCTTTCTTT
TRBJ1-2 | NA | TRBV5-6 | NA | CASNTVLQGGYTF | TGTGCCAGCAACACGGTGCTCCAGGGTGGCTACACCTTC
TRBJ1-1 | NA | TRBV7-9 | NA | CASSQGQLNTEAFF | TGTGCCAGCAGCCAAGGACAGCTAAACACTGAAGCTTTCTTT
TRBJ2-2 | many | TRBV24-1 | NA | CATSDFAGASTGELFF | TGTGCCACCAGTGATTTCGCAGGGGCAAGCACCGGGGAGCTGTTTTTT
TRBJ2-7 | NA | TRBV11-2 | NA | CASSLDRLSSYEQYF | TGTGCCAGCAGCTTAGACAGGCTAAGCTCCTACGAGCAGTACTTC
TRBJ2-3 | NA | TRBV3-1/TRBV3-2 | NA | CASSQDGLQRYTDTQYF | TGTGCCAGCAGCCAAGATGGGTTACAGAGATACACAGATACGCAGTATTTT
TRBJ1-6 | NA | TRBV28 | TRBD1 | CASSLISGGAPPYNSPLHF | TGTGCCAGCAGTTTGATTTCAGGGGGCGCCCCCCCCTATAATTCACCCCTCCACTTT
TRBJ1-3 | NA | TRBV4-2 | NA | CASSPSGGSRNTIYF | TGTGCCAGCAGCCCATCGGGGGGGTCGAGAAACACCATATATTTT
TRBJ1-1 | NA | TRBV18 | TRBD1 | CASSFRQGDMNTEAFF | TGTGCCAGCTCATTCCGACAGGGGGACATGAACACTGAAGCTTTCTTT
TRBJ1-1 | NA | TRBV16 | NA | CASSLRGGGTEAFF | TGTGCCAGCAGCCTCCGGGGGGGAGGCACTGAAGCTTTCTTT
TRBJ2-1 | NA | TRBV5-1 | TRBD2 | CASSLAGRGYNEQFF | TGCGCCAGCAGCTTGGCTGGGAGGGGATACAATGAGCAGTTCTTC
TRBJ2-4 | NA | TRBV25-1 | TRBD1 | CASRPDRGGMNIQYF | TGTGCCAGCAGACCCGACAGGGGGGGGATGAACATTCAGTACTTC
TRBJ1-5 | NA | TRBV7-9 | TRBD1 | CASSTTGNQPQHF | TGTGCCAGCAGCACGACAGGGAATCAGCCCCAGCATTTT
TRBJ2-1 | few | TRBV3-1/TRBV3-2 | TRBD2 | CASSRGRRIGAGTSSVDEQFF | TGTGCCAGCAGCCGTGGCCGAAGAATAGGAGCCGGGACTAGCTCGGTGGATGAGCAGTTCTTC
TRBJ2-3 | NA | TRBV7-9 | NA | CASILGAAGTDTQYF | TGTGCCAGCATCCTAGGGGCGGCAGGCACAGATACGCAGTATTTT
TRBJ2-1 | NA | TRBV6-1 | TRBD2 | CASSEAAGTSGRRYNEQFF | TGTGCCAGCAGTGAAGCGGCAGGGACTAGCGGGAGGAGATACAATGAGCAGTTCTTC
TRBJ2-2 | NA | TRBV28 | NA | CASKPRALAGELFF | TGTGCCAGCAAGCCCCGAGCCTTGGCCGGGGAGCTGTTTTTT